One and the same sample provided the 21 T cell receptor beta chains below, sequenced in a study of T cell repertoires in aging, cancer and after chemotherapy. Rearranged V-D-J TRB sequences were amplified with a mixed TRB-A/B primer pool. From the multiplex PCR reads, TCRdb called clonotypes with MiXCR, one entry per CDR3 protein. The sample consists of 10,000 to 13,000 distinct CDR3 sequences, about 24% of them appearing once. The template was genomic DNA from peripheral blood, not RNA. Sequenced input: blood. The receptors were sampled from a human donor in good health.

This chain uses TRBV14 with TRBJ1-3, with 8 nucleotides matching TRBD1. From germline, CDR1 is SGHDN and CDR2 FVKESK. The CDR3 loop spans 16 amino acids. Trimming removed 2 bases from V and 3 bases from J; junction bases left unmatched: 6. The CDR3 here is CASSQRGQVFGNTIYF. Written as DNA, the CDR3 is TGTGCCAGCAGCCAAAGGGGACAGGTTTTTGGAAACACCATATATTTT.

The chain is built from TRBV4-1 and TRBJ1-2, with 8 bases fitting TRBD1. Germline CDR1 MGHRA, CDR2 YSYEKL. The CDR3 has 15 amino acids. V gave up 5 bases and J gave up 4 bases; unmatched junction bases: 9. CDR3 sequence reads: CASSFLQGGGYGYTF. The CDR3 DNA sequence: TGCGCCAGCAGCTTCTTACAGGGGGGAGGCTATGGCTACACCTTC.

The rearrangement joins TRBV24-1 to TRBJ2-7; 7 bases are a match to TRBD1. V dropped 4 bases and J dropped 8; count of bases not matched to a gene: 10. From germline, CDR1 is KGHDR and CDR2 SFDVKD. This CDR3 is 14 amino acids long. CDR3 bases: TGTGCCACCAGTGACCTGTCCGACAGGGACCAGCAGTACTTC. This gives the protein CATSDLSDRDQQYF.

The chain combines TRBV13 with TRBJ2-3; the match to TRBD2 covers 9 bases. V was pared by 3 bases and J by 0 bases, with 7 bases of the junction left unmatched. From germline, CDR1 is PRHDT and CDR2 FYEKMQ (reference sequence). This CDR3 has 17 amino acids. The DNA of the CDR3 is TGTGCCAGCAGCTTGTGGCTAGCGGGGATTAGCACAGATACGCAGTATTTT. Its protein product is CASSLWLAGISTDTQYF.

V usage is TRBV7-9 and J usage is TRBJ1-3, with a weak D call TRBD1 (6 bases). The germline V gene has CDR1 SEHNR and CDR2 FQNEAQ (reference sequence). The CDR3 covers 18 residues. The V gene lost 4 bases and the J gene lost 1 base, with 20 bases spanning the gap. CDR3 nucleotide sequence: TGTGCCAGCAGCTCGCTCGGCAGGGGTTTGGGGTCTGGAAACACCATATATTTT. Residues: CASSSLGRGLGSGNTIYF.

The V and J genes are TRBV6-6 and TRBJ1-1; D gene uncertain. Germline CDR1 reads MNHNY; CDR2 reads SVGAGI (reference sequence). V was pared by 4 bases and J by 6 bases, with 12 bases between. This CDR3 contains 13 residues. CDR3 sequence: CASSSGRIPEAFF. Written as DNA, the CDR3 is TGTGCCAGCAGTTCCGGCCGTATCCCTGAAGCTTTCTTT.

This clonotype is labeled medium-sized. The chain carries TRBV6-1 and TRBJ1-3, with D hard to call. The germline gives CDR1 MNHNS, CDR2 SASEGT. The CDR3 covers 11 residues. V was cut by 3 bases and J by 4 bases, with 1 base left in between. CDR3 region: CASSDGNTIYF. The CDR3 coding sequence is TGTGCCAGCAGTGACGGAAACACCATATATTTT.

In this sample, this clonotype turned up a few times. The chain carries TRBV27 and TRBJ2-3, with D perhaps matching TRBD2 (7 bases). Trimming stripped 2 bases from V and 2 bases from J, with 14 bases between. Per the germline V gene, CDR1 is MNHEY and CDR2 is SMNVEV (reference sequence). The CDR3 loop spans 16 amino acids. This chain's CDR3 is CASSLSGGAYTDTQYF. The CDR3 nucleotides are TGTGCCAGCAGTTTAAGTGGGGGGGCCTACACAGATACGCAGTATTTT.

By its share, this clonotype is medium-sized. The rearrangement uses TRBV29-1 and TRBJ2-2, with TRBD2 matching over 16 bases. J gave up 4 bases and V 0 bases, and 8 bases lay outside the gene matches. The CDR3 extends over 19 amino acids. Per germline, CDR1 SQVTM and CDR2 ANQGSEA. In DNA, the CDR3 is TGCAGCGTTGAAGATGAGGGACTAGCGGGGGGGCTGTTCACCGGGGAGCTGTTTTTT. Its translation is CSVEDEGLAGGLFTGELFF.

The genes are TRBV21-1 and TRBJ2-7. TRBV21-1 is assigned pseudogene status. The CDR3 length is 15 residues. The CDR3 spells CASSKFVVSVYEQYF. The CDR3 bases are TGTGCCAGCAGCAAATTTGTGGTCAGTGTGTACGAGCAGTACTTC.

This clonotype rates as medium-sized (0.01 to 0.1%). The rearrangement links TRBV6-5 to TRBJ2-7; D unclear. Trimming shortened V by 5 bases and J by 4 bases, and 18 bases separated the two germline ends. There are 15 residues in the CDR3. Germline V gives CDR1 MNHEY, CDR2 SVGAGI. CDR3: CASSRRHQTFYEQYF. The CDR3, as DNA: TGTGCCAGCAGTCGTCGACACCAAACCTTTTACGAGCAGTACTTC.

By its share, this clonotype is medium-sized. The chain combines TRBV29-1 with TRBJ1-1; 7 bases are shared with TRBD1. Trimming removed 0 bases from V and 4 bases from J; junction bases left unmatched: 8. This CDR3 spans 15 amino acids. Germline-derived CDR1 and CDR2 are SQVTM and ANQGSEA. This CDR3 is CSVEDRGRGGTEAFF. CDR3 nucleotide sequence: TGCAGCGTTGAAGATCGGGGCAGGGGGGGCACTGAAGCTTTCTTT.

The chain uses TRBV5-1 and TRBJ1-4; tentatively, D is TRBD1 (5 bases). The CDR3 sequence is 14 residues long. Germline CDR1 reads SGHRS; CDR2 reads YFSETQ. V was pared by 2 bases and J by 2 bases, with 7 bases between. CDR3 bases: TGCGCCAGCAGCTTCCAGGGCACTAATGAAAAACTGTTTTTT. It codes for CASSFQGTNEKLFF.

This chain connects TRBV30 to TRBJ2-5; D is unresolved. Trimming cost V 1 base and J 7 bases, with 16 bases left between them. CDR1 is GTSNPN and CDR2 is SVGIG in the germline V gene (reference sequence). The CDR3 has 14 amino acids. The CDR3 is CAWSAISRIATQYF. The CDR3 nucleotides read TGTGCCTGGAGTGCTATAAGTAGAATCGCGACCCAGTACTTC.

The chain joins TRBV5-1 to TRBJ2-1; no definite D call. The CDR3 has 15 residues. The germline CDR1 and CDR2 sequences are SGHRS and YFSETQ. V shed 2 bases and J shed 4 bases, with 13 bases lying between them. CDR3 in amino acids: CASSFRAALYNEQFF. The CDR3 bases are TGCGCCAGCAGCTTTAGGGCAGCTCTATACAATGAGCAGTTCTTC.

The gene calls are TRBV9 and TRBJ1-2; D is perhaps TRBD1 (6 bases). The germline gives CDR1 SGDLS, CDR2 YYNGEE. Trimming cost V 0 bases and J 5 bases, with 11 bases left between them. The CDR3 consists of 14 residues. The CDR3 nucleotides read TGTGCCAGCAGCGTAGGGACAGCTCTTTATGGCTACACCTTC. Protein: CASSVGTALYGYTF.

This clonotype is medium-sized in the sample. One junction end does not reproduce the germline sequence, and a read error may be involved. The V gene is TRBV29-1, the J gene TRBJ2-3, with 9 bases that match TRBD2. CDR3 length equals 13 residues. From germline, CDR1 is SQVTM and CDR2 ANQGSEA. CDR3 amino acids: CSVEGTSRDTQYF. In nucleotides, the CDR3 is TGCAGCGTGGAAGGGACTAGCAGAGATACGCAGTATTTT.

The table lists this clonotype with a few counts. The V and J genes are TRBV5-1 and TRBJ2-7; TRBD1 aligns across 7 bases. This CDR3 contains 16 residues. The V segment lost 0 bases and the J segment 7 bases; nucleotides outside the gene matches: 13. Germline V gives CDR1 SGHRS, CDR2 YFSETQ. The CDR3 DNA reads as TGCGCCAGCAGCTTGGGGGCCGGGACAGCCCCAGGGGAGCAGTACTTC. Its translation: CASSLGAGTAPGEQYF.

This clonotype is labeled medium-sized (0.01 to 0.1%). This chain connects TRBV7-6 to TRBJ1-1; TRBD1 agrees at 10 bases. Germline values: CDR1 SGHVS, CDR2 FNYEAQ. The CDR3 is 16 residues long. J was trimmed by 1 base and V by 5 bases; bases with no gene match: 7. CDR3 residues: CASSTRDRGQNTEAFF. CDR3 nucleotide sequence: TGTGCCAGCAGCACACGGGACAGGGGACAGAACACTGAAGCTTTCTTT.

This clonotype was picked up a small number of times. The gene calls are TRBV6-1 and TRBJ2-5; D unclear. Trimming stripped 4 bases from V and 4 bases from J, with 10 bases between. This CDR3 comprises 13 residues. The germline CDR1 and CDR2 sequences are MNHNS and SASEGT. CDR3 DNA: TGTGCCAGCAGTGTGTTGGGTTTAGAGACCCAGTACTTC. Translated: CASSVLGLETQYF.

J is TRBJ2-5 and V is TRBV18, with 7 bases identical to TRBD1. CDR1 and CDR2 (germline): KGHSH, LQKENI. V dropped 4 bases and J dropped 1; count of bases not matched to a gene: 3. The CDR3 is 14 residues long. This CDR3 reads CASSLDRSQETQYF. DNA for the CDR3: TGTGCCAGCTCACTGGACAGGTCCCAAGAGACCCAGTACTTC. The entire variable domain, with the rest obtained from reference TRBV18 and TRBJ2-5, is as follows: NAGVMQNPRHLVRRRGQEARLRCSPMKGHSHVYWYRQLPEEGLKFMVYLQKENIIDESGMPKERFSAEFPKEGPSILRIQQVVRGDSAAYFCASSLDRSQETQYFGPGTRLLVL.